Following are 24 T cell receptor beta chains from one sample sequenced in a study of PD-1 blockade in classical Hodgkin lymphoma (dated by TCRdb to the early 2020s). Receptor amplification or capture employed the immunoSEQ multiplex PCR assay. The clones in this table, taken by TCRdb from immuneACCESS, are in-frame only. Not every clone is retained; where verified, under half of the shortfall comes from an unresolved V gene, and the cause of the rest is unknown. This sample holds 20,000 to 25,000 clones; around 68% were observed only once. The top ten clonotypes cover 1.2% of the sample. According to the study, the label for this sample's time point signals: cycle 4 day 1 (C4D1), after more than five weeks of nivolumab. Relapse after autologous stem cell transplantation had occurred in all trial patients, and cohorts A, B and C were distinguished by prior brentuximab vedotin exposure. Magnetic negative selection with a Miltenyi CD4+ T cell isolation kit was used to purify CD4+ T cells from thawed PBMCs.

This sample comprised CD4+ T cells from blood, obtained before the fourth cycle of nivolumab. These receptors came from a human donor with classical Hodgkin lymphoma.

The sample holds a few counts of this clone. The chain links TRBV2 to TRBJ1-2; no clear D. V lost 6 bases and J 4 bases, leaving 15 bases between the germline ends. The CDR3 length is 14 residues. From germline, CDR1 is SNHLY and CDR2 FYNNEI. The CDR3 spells CASSGEGVTYGYTF. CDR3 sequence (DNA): TGTGCCAGCAGCGGCGAAGGAGTTACCTATGGCTACACCTTC.

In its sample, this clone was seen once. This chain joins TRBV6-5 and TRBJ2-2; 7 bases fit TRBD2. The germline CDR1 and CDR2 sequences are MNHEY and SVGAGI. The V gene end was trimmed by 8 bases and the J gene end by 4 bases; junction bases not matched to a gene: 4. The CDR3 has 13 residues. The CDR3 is CASDPGGTGELFF. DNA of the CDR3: TGTGCCAGCGATCCGGGGGGCACCGGGGAGCTGTTTTTT.

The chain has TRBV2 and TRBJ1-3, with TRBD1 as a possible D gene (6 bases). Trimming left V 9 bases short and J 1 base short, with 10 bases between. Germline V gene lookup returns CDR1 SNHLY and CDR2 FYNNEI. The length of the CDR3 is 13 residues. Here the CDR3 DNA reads TGTGCCAGTGGGACATTGTCTGGAAACACCATATATTTT. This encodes CASGTLSGNTIYF.

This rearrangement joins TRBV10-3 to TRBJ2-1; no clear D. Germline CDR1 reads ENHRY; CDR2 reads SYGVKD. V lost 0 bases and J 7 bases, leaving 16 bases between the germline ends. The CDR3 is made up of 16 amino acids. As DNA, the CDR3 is TGTGCCATCAGTGAGTCAGTAACGAGCCACCCAAATGAGCAGTTCTTC. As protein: CAISESVTSHPNEQFF.

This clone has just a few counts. The CDR3 protein is CASSLKGGADTQYF. The CDR3 DNA sequence: TGCGCCAGCAGCTTGAAGGGAGGCGCAGATACGCAGTATTTT. This chain uses TRBV5-1 with TRBJ2-3; a weak D match, TRBD2 (6 bases). With 1 base removed from V and 4 bases from J, the gap between germline ends came to 10 bases. Germline values: CDR1 SGHRS, CDR2 YFSETQ. The CDR3 extends over 14 amino acids.

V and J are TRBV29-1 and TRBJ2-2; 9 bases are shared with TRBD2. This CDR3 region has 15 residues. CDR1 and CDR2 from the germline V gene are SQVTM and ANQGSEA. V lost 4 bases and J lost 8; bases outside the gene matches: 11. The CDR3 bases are TGCAGCGTTGGACCGGGACTAGCCACTTCAGGGGAGCTGTTTTTT. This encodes CSVGPGLATSGELFF.

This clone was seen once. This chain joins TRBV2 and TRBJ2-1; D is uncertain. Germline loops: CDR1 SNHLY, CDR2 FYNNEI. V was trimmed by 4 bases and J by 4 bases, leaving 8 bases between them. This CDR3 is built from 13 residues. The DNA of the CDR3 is TGTGCCAGCAGTGTCACGGCATACAATGAGCAGTTCTTC. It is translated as CASSVTAYNEQFF.

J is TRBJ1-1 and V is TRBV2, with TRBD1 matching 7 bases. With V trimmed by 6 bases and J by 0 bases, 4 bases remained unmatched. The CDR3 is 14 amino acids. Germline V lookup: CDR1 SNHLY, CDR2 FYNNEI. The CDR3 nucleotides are TGTGCCAGCAGGGGACAGCTCATGAACACTGAAGCTTTCTTT. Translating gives CASRGQLMNTEAFF.

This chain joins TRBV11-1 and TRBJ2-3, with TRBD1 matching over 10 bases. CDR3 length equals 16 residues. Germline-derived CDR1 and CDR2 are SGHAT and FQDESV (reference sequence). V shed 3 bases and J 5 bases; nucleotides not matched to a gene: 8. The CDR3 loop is CASSFGGGQGVDTQYF. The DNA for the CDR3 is TGTGCCAGCAGCTTTGGAGGCGGACAGGGGGTAGATACGCAGTATTTT.

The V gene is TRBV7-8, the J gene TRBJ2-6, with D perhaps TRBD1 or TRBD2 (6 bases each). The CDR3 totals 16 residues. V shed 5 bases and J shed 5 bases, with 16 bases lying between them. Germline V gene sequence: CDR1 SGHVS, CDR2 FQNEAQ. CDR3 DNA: TGTGCCAGCAGCCCCACGGGGGCTAGCTGGGCCAACGTCCTGACTTTC. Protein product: CASSPTGASWANVLTF.

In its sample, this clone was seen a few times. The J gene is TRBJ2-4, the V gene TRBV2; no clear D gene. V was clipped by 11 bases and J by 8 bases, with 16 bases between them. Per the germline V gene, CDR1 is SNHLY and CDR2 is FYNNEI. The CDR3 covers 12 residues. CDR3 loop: CAGVPLKDIQYF. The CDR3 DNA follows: TGTGCCGGGGTACCCCTCAAGGACATTCAGTACTTC.

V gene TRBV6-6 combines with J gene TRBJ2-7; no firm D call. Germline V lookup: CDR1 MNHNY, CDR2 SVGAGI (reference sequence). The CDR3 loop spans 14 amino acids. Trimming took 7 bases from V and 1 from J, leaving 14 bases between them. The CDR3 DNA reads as TGTGCCAGCAATCCGGCAGAGGAGTCCTACGAGCAGTACTTC. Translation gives CASNPAEESYEQYF.

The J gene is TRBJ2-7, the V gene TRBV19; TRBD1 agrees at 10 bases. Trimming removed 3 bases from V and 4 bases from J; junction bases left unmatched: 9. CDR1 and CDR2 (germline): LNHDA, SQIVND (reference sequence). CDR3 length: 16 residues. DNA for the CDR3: TGTGCCAGTAGTATTGAGCCATGGACAGGGGGTTACGAGCAGTACTTC. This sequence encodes CASSIEPWTGGYEQYF.

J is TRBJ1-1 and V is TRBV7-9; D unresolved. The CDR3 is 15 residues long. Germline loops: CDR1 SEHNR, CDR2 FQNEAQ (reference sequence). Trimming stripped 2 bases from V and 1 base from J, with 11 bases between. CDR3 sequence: CASSLSSSGNTEAFF. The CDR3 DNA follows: TGTGCCAGCAGCTTAAGTTCTTCCGGGAACACTGAAGCTTTCTTT.

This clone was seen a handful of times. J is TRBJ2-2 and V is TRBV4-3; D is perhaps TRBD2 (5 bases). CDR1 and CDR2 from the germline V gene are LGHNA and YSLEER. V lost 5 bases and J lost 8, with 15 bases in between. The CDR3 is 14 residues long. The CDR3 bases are TGCGCCAGCAGCTGGCATACTAGTGATGGGGAGCTGTTTTTT. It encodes CASSWHTSDGELFF.

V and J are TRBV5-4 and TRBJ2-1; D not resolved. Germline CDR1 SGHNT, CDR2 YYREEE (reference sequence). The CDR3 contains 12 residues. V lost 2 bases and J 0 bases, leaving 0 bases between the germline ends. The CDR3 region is CASSFSYNEQFF. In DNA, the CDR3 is TGTGCCAGCAGCTTCTCCTACAATGAGCAGTTCTTC.

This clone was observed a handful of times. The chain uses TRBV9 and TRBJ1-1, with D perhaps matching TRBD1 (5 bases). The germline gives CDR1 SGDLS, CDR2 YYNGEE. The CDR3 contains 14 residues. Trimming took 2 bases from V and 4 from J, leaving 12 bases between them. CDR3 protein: CASSVTDGTTEAFF. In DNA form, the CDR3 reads TGTGCCAGCAGCGTGACGGATGGGACCACTGAAGCTTTCTTT.

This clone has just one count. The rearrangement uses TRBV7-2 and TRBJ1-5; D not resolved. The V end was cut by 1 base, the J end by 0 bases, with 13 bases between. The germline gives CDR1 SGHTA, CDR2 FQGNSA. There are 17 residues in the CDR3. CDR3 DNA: TGTGCCAGCAGCTTAGAGGGCTGGGGATATAGCAATCAGCCCCAGCATTTT. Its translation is CASSLEGWGYSNQPQHF.

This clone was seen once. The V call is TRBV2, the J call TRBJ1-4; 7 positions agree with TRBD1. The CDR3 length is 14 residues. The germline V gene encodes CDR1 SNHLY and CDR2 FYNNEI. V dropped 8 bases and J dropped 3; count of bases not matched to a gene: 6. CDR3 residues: CASERGTANEKLFF. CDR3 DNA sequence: TGTGCCAGCGAGCGCGGGACAGCTAATGAAAAACTGTTTTTT. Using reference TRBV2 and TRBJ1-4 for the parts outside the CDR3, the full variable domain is EPEVTQTPSHQVTQMGQEVILRCVPISNHLYFYWYRQILGQKVEFLVSFYNNEISEKSEIFDDQFSVERPDGSNFTLKIRSTKLEDSAMYFCASERGTANEKLFFGSGTQLSVL.

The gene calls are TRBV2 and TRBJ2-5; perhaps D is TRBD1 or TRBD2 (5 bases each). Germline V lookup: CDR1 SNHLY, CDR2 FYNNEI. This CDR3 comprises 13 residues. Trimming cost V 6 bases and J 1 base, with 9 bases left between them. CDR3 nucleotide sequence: TGTGCCAGCAGGAGGGACCTCCAAGAGACCCAGTACTTC. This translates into CASRRDLQETQYF.

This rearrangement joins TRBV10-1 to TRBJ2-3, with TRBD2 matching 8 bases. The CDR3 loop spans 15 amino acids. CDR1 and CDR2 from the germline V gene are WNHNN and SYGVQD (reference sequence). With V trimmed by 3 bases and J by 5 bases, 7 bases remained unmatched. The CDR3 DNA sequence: TGCGCCAGCAGTGACGTCGGGGGGGCCGGAGATACGCAGTATTTT. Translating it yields CASSDVGGAGDTQYF.

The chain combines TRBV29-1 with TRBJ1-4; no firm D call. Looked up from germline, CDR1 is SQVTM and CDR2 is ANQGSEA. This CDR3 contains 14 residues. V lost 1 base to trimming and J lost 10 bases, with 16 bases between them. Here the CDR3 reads CSVEVGTARRKLFF. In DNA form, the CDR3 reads TGCAGCGTTGAAGTAGGAACGGCGAGACGAAAACTGTTTTTT. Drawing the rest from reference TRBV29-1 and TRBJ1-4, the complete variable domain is SAVISQKPSRDICQRGTSLTIQCQVDSQVTMMFWYRQQPGQSLTLIATANQGSEATYESGFVIDKFPISRPNLTFSTLTVSNMSPEDSSIYLCSVEVGTARRKLFFGSGTQLSVL.

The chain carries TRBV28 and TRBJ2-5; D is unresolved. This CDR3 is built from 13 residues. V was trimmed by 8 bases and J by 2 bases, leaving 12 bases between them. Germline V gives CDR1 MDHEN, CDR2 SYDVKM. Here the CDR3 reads CASAKADQETQYF. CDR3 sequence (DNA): TGTGCCAGCGCAAAGGCGGATCAAGAGACCCAGTACTTC. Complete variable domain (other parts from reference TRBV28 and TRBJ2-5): DVKVTQSSRYLVKRTGEKVFLECVQDMDHENMFWYRQDPGLGLRLIYFSYDVKMKEKGDIPEGYSVSREKKERFSLILESASTNQTSMYLCASAKADQETQYFGPGTRLLVL.

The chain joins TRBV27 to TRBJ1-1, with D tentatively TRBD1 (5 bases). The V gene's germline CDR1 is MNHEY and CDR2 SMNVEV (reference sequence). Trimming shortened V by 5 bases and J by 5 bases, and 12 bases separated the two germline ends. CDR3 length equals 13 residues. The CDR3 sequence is CASSIRQGTEAFF. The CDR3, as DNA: TGTGCCAGCAGTATCCGCCAGGGAACTGAAGCTTTCTTT.